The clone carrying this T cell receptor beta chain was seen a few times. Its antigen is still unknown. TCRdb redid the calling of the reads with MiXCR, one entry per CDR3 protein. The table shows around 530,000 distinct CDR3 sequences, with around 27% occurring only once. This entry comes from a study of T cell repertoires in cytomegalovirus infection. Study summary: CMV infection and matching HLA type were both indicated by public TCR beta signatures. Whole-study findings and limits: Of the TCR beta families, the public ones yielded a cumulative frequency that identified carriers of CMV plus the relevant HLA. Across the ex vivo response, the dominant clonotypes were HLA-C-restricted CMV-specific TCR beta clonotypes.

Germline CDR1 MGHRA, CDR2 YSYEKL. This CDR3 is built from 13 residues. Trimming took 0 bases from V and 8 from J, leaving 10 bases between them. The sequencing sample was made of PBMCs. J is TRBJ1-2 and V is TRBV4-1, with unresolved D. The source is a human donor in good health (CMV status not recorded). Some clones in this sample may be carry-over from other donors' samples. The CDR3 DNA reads TGCGCCAGCAGCCAAGATCTAGGGCAGGGCTACACCTTC. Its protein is CASSQDLGQGYTF.